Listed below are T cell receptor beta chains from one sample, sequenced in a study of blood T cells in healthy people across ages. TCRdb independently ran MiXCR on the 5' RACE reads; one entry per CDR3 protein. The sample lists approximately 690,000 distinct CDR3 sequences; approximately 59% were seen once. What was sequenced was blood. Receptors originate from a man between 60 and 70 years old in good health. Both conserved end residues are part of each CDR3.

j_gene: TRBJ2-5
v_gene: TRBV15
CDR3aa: CATSRDGPGGGETQYF

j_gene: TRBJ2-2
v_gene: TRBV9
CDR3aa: CASSLVGSGELFF

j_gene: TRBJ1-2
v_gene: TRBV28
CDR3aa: CASSLNRVDGYTF

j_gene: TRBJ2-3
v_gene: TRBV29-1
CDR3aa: CSNAKVKDTQYF

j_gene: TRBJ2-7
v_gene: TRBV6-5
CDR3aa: CASSPPGGNEQYF

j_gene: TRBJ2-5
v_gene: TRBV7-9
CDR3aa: CASSLVSAGETQYF

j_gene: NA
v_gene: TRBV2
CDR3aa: CASRGGSQETQYF

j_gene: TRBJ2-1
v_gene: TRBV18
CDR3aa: CASSPPAYYNEQFF

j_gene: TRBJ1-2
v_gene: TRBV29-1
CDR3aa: CGVDRDGYTF

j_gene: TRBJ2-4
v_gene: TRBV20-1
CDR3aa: CSAEKAGGANIQYF

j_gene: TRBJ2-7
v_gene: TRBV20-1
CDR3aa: CSARSPVGAYEQYF

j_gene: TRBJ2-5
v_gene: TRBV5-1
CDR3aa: CASSLEGVQETQYF

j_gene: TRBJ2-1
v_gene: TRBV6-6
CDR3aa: CASSYDGGGLGEQFF

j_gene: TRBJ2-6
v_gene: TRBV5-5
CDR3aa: CASSLQSGANVLTF

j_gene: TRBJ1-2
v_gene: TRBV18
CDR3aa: CASSPATGEGSYGYTF

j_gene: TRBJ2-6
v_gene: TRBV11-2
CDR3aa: CASSRLGTSLSGANVLTF

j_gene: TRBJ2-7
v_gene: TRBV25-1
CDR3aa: CASSDLQDRGGYEQYF

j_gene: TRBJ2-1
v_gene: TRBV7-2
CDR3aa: CASSLRQGGSYNEQFF

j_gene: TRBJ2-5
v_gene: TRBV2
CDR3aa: CASSGDVQETQYF

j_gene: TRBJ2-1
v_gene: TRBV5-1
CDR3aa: CASSLWSGGANEQFF